Detailed here is one T cell receptor (beta chain). As yet, its antigen is unknown. TCRdb fed the reads into MiXCR, producing one record per CDR3 protein. The sample shows over 300,000 distinct CDR3 sequences, roughly 15% of them seen only once. This sample stems from a study of T cell repertoires in cytomegalovirus infection. The wider study: Both a matching HLA type and CMV infection were indicated by public TCR beta signatures. Findings and caveats of the study: Pooled public TCR beta family frequency picked out CMV carriers with the relevant HLA.

Germline V gene sequence: CDR1 MNHGY, CDR2 SAAAGT. Trimming left V 5 bases short and J 5 bases short, with 12 bases between. The CDR3 runs to 13 residues. V usage is TRBV6-8 and J usage is TRBJ1-1, with D hard to call. Sequences were obtained from PBMCs. The clonotype originates from a human donor in good health (CMV status not recorded). Some clones in this sample may be carry-over from other donors' samples. The CDR3 loop is CASSTPSWTEAFF. DNA for the CDR3: TGTGCCAGCAGTACGCCAAGTTGGACTGAAGCTTTCTTT.